These 5 T cell receptor beta chains share one sample of origin, sequenced in a study of T cells in Graves' hyperthyroidism and ophthalmopathy. Amplification of TCR beta CDR3 regions used RNA as the template. In the first-round RT-PCR of the TCR CDR3, the HTBI primer set was used. TCRdb passed the multiplex PCR reads through MiXCR, listing each CDR3 protein once. The repertoire holds under 250,000 distinct CDR3 sequences, almost 25% seen once, with roughly 35% in the top ten. Source material: blood. The receptor source for this set is a woman aged 40 to 49 with Graves' ophthalmopathy.

In its sample, this clonotype was seen once. This chain connects TRBV28 to TRBJ2-7; D gene unclear. CDR1 and CDR2 (germline): MDHEN, SYDVKM. The CDR3 length is 13 residues. V dropped 2 bases and J dropped 4 bases, with 9 bases sitting between them. The CDR3 sequence is CASSLKPGYEQYF. CDR3 DNA: TGTGCCAGCAGTTTAAAGCCCGGATACGAGCAGTACTTC.

Comment on this clonotype: It may be a read error: a sequence one base away is much more abundant. The chain links TRBV28 to TRBJ2-7, with a weak D call TRBD1 (5 bases). The V gene lost 4 bases and the J gene lost 4 bases, with 20 bases spanning the gap. The germline CDR1 and CDR2 sequences are MDHEN and SYDVKM. The CDR3 has 16 residues. The CDR3 nucleotides are TGTGCCAGCAGTTCCCCCCGGACAAGGGGTCTGTACGAGCAGTACTTC. Translation gives CASSSPRTRGLYEQYF.

In this sample, this clonotype turned up many times. This chain connects TRBV29-1 to TRBJ1-1; perhaps TRBD1 as D (5 bases). The CDR3 contains 14 residues. Trimming took 3 bases from V and 4 from J, leaving 15 bases between them. Germline CDR1 and CDR2: SQVTM and ANQGSEA. The CDR3 DNA follows: TGCAGCGTTGATTGGGGCAGGGAAGGCACTGAAGCTTTCTTT. This sequence encodes CSVDWGREGTEAFF.

This clonotype was found many times. The CDR3 does not close with the conserved phenylalanine or tryptophan, likely indicating a read error. The V and J genes are TRBV2 and TRBJ2-7; tentative D call: TRBD1 (6 bases). This CDR3 is 14 amino acids long. Germline V gene lookup returns CDR1 SNHLY and CDR2 FYNNEI. Trimming took 8 bases from V and 2 from J, leaving 16 bases between them. This CDR3 reads CASARQAAPYEQYL. The CDR3 DNA sequence: TGTGCCAGCGCTCGACAGGCTGCCCCCTACGAGCAGTACCTC.

This clonotype was detected a few times. This sequence joins TRBV28 and TRBJ1-2; 12 positions match TRBD1. The germline V gene has CDR1 MDHEN and CDR2 SYDVKM. This CDR3 comprises 16 residues. Trimming cost V 2 bases and J 3 bases; bases outside gene matches: 4. The DNA of the CDR3 is TGTGCCAGCAGTTTAGGGACAGGGGGCCTGCACTATGGCTACACCTTC. This codes for CASSLGTGGLHYGYTF.